The sequence of this TCR beta chain was determined in a study of shared clonotypes between healthy human individuals. Sequencing used immunoSEQ multiplex PCR; TCRdb keeps in-frame clones, though not all of them. The sample contains around 2.3 million clones, almost 96% of which appear only once. The V and J ends lost 5 bases and 7 bases respectively, with 12 bases between them. The CDR3 runs to 14 residues. Germline values: CDR1 SGHTA, CDR2 FQGNSA. Comment on this clone: Its antigen is unknown. The identical CDR3 is also encoded by other nucleotide sequences in the sample.

Study observations and caveats: Clonotype sharing among the donors was expected to vary with sequencing depth.

This TCR was recovered from a man between 18 and 35 years old in good health. Sequencing used naive CD4+ T cells sorted from blood. Indicated subset: CD45RA+ positively selected. The genes are TRBV7-2 and TRBJ1-6; possible D gene TRBD1, 5 bases. CDR3 region: CASSPGTANSPLHF. CDR3 DNA sequence: TGTGCCAGCAGCCCCGGGACCGCGAATTCACCCCTCCACTTT.